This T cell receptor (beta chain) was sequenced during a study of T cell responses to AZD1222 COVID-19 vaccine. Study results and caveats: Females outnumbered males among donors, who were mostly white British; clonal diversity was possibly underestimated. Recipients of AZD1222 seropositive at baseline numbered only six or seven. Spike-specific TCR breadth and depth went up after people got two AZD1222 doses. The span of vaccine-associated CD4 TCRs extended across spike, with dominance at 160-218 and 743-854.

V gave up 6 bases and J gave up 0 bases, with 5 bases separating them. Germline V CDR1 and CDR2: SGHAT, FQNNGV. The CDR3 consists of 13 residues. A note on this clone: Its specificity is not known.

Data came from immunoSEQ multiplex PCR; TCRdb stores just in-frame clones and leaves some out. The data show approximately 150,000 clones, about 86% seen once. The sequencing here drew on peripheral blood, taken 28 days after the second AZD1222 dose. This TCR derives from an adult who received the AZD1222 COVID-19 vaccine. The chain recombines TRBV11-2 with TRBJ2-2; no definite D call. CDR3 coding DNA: TGTGCCAGCAGTCACCCGAACACCGGGGAGCTGTTTTTT. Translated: CASSHPNTGELFF.